The next 9 T cell receptor beta chains were all read from a single sample in a study of T cells in Graves' hyperthyroidism and ophthalmopathy. Template material for amplifying TCR beta CDR3 regions consisted of RNA transcripts. The TCR CDR3 first-round RT-PCR relied on the HTBI primer set. One entry per CDR3 protein results from TCRdb running MiXCR on the multiplex PCR reads. The sample comprises more than 250,000 distinct CDR3 sequences, about 15% of which are singletons, and 30% rests with the top ten. Sample: blood. The receptors were sampled from a woman aged 50 to 60 with Graves' hyperthyroidism that later progressed to Graves' ophthalmopathy.

There are many counts of this clonotype. The rearrangement joins TRBV20-1 to TRBJ2-1; D possibly corresponds to TRBD2 (6 bases). The V gene's germline CDR1 is DFQATT and CDR2 SNEGSKA (reference sequence). This CDR3 is 14 amino acids long. The V gene lost 7 bases and the J gene lost 2 bases, with 15 bases spanning the gap. CDR3 sequence (DNA): TGCAGTGACCGGTCCCCGGGGGCCTACAATGAGCAGTTCTTC. Its translation is CSDRSPGAYNEQFF.

Ten or more counts support this clonotype. CDR3 protein: CASRATGSNYEQYF. The CDR3 bases are TGTGCCAGTAGAGCGACAGGGTCCAACTACGAGCAGTACTTC. This chain joins TRBV19 and TRBJ2-7; 7 bases are shared with TRBD1. Germline CDR1 LNHDA, CDR2 SQIVND (reference sequence). The CDR3 length is 14 residues. V shed 6 bases, J shed 3 bases, and the junction held 8 bases outside the gene matches.

This clonotype was counted many times. The rearrangement uses TRBV20-1 and TRBJ1-5; D unresolved. Between the trimmed V and J ends, which lost 3 bases and 5 bases, there was a span of 11 bases. CDR1 is DFQATT and CDR2 is SNEGSKA in the germline V gene (reference sequence). This CDR3 comprises 13 residues. CDR3 region: CSASSPLYQPQHF. The CDR3 DNA is TGCAGTGCTAGTTCTCCCTTATATCAGCCCCAGCATTTT.

This clonotype was recorded many times. The J gene is TRBJ1-5, the V gene TRBV27, with a tentative D call TRBD1 (5 bases). V lost 3 bases and J 6 bases, leaving 12 bases between the germline ends. Germline V gives CDR1 MNHEY, CDR2 SMNVEV (reference sequence). There are 14 residues in the CDR3. CDR3 residues: CASSLRGTGQPQHF. The DNA for the CDR3 is TGTGCCAGCAGTTTGAGGGGCACGGGTCAGCCCCAGCATTTT.

This clonotype was picked up a small number of times. CDR3 bases: TGTGCCAGCAGCTCTTTCCGGGGAAAACTGTTTTTT. This gives the protein CASSSFRGKLFF. V gene TRBV7-9 combines with J gene TRBJ1-4; D is ambiguous. The CDR3 sequence is 12 residues long. Germline V gene lookup returns CDR1 SEHNR and CDR2 FQNEAQ (reference sequence). V was shortened by 4 bases and J by 10 bases, with 10 bases between the two germline ends.

Many counts were recorded for this clonotype. V is TRBV18 and J is TRBJ2-7; D is unclear. CDR3 length: 16 residues. In germline, CDR1 is KGHSH, CDR2 LQKENI. V was cut by 2 bases and J by 1 base, with 15 bases left in between. For the CDR3, the DNA is TGTGCCAGCTCACCATTCGGCCAGTTGATTTCCTACGAGCAGTACTTC. It translates to CASSPFGQLISYEQYF.

In this sample, this clonotype turned up many times. The gene calls are TRBV15 and TRBJ1-6, with a possible D match to TRBD1 (5 bases). Trimming pared 5 bases from V and 6 bases from J, leaving 17 bases between. The germline V gene has CDR1 LNHNV and CDR2 YYDKDF (reference sequence). The CDR3 consists of 16 residues. The CDR3 DNA is TGTGCCACCAGCGCTATTCGGGGGTTAGGTAATTCACCCCTCCACTTT. Its protein product is CATSAIRGLGNSPLHF.

This clonotype was seen many times. The chain joins TRBV18 to TRBJ1-2; D might be TRBD1 (5 bases). The CDR3 covers 15 residues. The V gene's germline CDR1 is KGHSH and CDR2 LQKENI. V was trimmed by 1 base and J by 3 bases, leaving 12 bases between them. CDR3: CASSPLRAGDYGYTF. The CDR3 bases are TGTGCCAGCTCACCACTTCGGGCGGGGGACTATGGCTACACCTTC.

This clonotype was observed at least ten times. V is TRBV27 and J is TRBJ2-4; 7 nucleotides align to TRBD2. Germline V gene lookup returns CDR1 MNHEY and CDR2 SMNVEV (reference sequence). With 0 bases clipped from V and 9 bases from J, the junction kept 5 bases outside the gene matches. This CDR3 contains 14 residues. Here the CDR3 DNA reads TGTGCCAGCAGTTTATCGCTAGGCGGGGGCATTCAGTACTTC. Translation gives CASSLSLGGGIQYF.